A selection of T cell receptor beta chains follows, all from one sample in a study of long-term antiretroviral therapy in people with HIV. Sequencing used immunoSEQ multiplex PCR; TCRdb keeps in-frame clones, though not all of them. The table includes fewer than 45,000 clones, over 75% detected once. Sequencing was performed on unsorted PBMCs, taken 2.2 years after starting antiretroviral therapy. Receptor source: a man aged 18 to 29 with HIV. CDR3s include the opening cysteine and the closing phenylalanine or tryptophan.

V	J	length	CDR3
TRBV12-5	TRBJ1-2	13	CASGNGPPTGYTF
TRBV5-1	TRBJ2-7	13	CASSRQGADEQYF
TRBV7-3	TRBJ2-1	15	CASSLGDSSYNEQFF
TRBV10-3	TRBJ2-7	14	CAISESRGVDEQYF
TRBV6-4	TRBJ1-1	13	CASKGQPNTEAFF
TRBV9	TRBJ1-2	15	CASSMRRDRVYGYTF
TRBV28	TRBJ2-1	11	CASSFFYEQFF
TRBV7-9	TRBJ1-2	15	CASSLKGPTNYGYTF
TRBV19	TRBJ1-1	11	CASSTYTEAFF
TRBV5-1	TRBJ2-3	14	CASGGGASTDTQYF